These 20 T cell receptor beta chains share one sample of origin, sequenced in a study of early T cells in non-severe SARS-CoV-2 infection. One entry per CDR3 protein, called by TCRdb with MiXCR from the 5' RACE reads. The data show about 49,000 distinct CDR3 sequences, around 11% seen once. The sequenced sample was whole blood. The receptors were sampled from an adult who was a healthcare worker with PCR-confirmed SARS-CoV-2 infection or an uninfected control (not recorded which).

This clonotype showed up many times. The gene calls are TRBV11-2 and TRBJ2-1; tentatively, D is TRBD1 (6 bases). Germline assignment: CDR1 SGHAT and CDR2 FQNNGV. V was shortened by 5 bases and J by 5 bases, with 7 bases between the two germline ends. This CDR3 has 12 amino acids. The CDR3 is CASSRQDNEQFF. The CDR3 region has the DNA TGTGCCAGCAGCCGACAGGACAATGAGCAGTTCTTC.

This clonotype was observed at least ten times. The chain links TRBV7-8 to TRBJ1-1; D gene ambiguous. The V gene lost 5 bases and the J gene lost 0 bases, with 10 bases spanning the gap. CDR1 and CDR2 (germline): SGHVS, FQNEAQ. The CDR3 has 14 amino acids. The CDR3 coding sequence is TGTGCCAGCAGCCCAACGACGGTGAACACTGAAGCTTTCTTT. Translating it yields CASSPTTVNTEAFF.

This clonotype was seen a handful of times. The chain has TRBV6-2 or TRBV6-3 and TRBJ1-1, with a possible D match to TRBD1 (6 bases). This CDR3 spans 14 amino acids. The V and J ends lost 6 bases and 11 bases respectively, with 22 bases between them. Germline lookup yields CDR1 MNHEY and CDR2 SVGEGT. CDR3 sequence (DNA): TGTGCCAGCAGCGACCGACAGGACGGACTTAGGGCTTTCTTT. Translation: CASSDRQDGLRAFF.

The chain is built from TRBV7-3 and TRBJ1-1; D perhaps matches TRBD1 (5 bases). The CDR3 length is 13 residues. V lost 5 bases to trimming and J lost 1 base, with 8 bases between them. Germline V gene lookup returns CDR1 SGHTA and CDR2 FQGTGA. Here the CDR3 DNA reads TGTGCCAGCAGCGCCACAGGGAACACTGAAGCTTTCTTT. Translating gives CASSATGNTEAFF.

This clonotype has a count of ten or more. The V and J genes are TRBV4-1 and TRBJ2-2; 12 bases map to TRBD1. The ends lost 5 bases at V and 6 bases at J; junction bases unmatched: 7. The CDR3 spans 16 residues. Germline CDR1 MGHRA, CDR2 YSYEKL. CDR3 protein: CASSLPGTGGSGELFF. CDR3 coding DNA: TGCGCCAGCAGCTTACCCGGGACAGGGGGCTCCGGGGAGCTGTTTTTT.

This clonotype was counted a few times. The rearrangement joins TRBV5-1 to TRBJ2-7; 9 bases are a match to TRBD1. Germline V gene data show CDR1 as SGHRS and CDR2 as YFSETQ. Losses at the gene ends were 1 base for V and 3 bases for J; bases not matched to a gene: 11. The CDR3 sequence is 17 residues long. This CDR3 reads CASSLTWVGTGIYEQYF. Here the CDR3 DNA reads TGCGCCAGCAGCTTGACATGGGTAGGGACAGGGATCTACGAGCAGTACTTC.

In this sample, this clonotype turned up many times. The chain carries TRBV5-4 and TRBJ2-1; possibly TRBD2 for D (6 bases). Germline V gene data show CDR1 as SGHNT and CDR2 as YYREEE (reference sequence). The CDR3 extends over 14 amino acids. V shed 0 bases and J shed 7 bases, with 11 bases lying between them. This CDR3 reads CASSLAVGRNEQFF. The CDR3 DNA follows: TGTGCCAGCAGCTTGGCGGTCGGGAGAAATGAGCAGTTCTTC. Looking up the rest from reference TRBV5-4 and TRBJ2-1 gives the full variable domain: ETGVTQSPTHLIKTRGQQVTLRCSSQSGHNTVSWYQQALGQGPQFIFQYYREEENGRGNFPPRFSGLQFPNYSSELNVNALELDDSALYLCASSLAVGRNEQFFGPGTRLTVL.

This clonotype was counted many times. This chain connects TRBV28 to TRBJ2-2, with D maybe TRBD1 (6 bases). V was cut by 7 bases and J by 0 bases, with 15 bases left in between. Per germline, CDR1 MDHEN and CDR2 SYDVKM. This CDR3 is 16 amino acids long. The CDR3 DNA reads TGTGCCAGCACCCAAACCGGGACACCGAACACCGGGGAGCTGTTTTTT. Translated: CASTQTGTPNTGELFF.

This clonotype has more than one count but fewer than ten. The chain combines TRBV29-1 with TRBJ1-2, with 8 positions matching TRBD1. With V trimmed by 4 bases and J by 3 bases, 1 base remained unmatched. Germline CDR1 SQVTM, CDR2 ANQGSEA. This CDR3 has 12 residues. Written as DNA, the CDR3 is TGCAGCGTTGTGGGACAGGACTATGGCTACACCTTC. Translating gives CSVVGQDYGYTF.

This clonotype was seen many times. The chain has TRBV29-1 and TRBJ1-1; 10 bases map to TRBD1. CDR1 and CDR2 from the germline V gene are SQVTM and ANQGSEA. The CDR3 totals 12 residues. The trim removed 7 bases at V and 9 bases at J, leaving 8 bases unmatched. The CDR3 DNA is TGCAGCGGCGCGGGACAGGGGCATCAAGCTTTCTTT. As protein: CSGAGQGHQAFF.

This clonotype showed up just a few times. This chain connects TRBV4-2 to TRBJ2-2, with D hard to call. The CDR3 length is 16 residues. Germline CDR1 is LGHNA and CDR2 is YNFKEQ. The V end lost 0 bases, the J end lost 5 bases, and 13 bases lay between the germline ends. CDR3 nucleotide sequence: TGTGCCAGCAGCCAAGATTTATCTCGGGTAACCGGGGAGCTGTTTTTT. Residues: CASSQDLSRVTGELFF.

This clonotype has a handful of counts. The genes are TRBV3-2 and TRBJ2-3; TRBD2 was called by the table and not checked on the DNA. TRBV3-2 has pseudogene status. The CDR3 has 16 residues. This CDR3 is CASSLSGGRAADTQYF. In DNA, the CDR3 is TGTGCCAGCAGCCTATCGGGCGGGAGGGCGGCAGATACGCAGTATTTT.

CDR3 in DNA: TGTGCCAGCAGCTCGGGGACTAGCGGGAGGGCCGGTCCCGATACGCAGTATTTT. Translating it yields CASSSGTSGRAGPDTQYF. The V and J genes are TRBV7-6 and TRBJ2-3; 16 nucleotides match TRBD2. Germline V CDR1 and CDR2: SGHVS, FNYEAQ. The V and J ends lost 4 bases and 6 bases, in that order; junction bases with no gene match: 10. The CDR3 loop spans 18 amino acids. Full variable domain (remainder filled in from reference TRBV7-6 and TRBJ2-3): GAGVSQSPRYKVTKRGQDVALRCDPISGHVSLYWYRQALGQGPEFLTYFNYEAQQDKSGLPNDRFSAERPEGSISTLTIQRTEQRDSAMYRCASSSGTSGRAGPDTQYFGPGTRLTVL.

This clonotype has at least ten counts. V gene TRBV20-1 combines with J gene TRBJ1-1; no clear D. Germline V gene sequence: CDR1 DFQATT, CDR2 SNEGSKA (reference sequence). The CDR3 has 14 amino acids. Trimming cost V 2 bases and J 3 bases, with 13 bases left between them. The CDR3 region is CSARPITLYTEAFF. The CDR3 DNA reads TGCAGTGCTAGACCGATTACCCTCTACACTGAAGCTTTCTTT.

This clonotype was detected ten times or more. This sequence joins TRBV7-8 and TRBJ2-2; D gene uncertain. Looked up from germline, CDR1 is SGHVS and CDR2 is FQNEAQ. The CDR3 consists of 13 residues. Trimming cost V 1 base and J 4 bases, with 4 bases left between them. The CDR3 DNA reads as TGTGCCAGCAGCTTAGGGTTCACCGGGGAGCTGTTTTTT. As protein: CASSLGFTGELFF. Full variable domain (rest looked up from reference TRBV7-8 and TRBJ2-2): GAGVSQSPRYKVAKRGQDVALRCDPISGHVSLFWYQQALGQGPEFLTYFQNEAQLDKSGLPSDRFFAERPEGSVSTLKIQRTQQEDSAVYLCASSLGFTGELFFGEGSRLTVL.

This clonotype came up many times. The CDR3 coding sequence is TGTGCCAGCAGCAAACCCTGGGACAGCCTCTTCTACGAGCAGTACTTC. Amino acids: CASSKPWDSLFYEQYF. The chain is built from TRBV11-2 and TRBJ2-7, with 7 bases that match TRBD1. J gave up 3 bases and V 5 bases, and 13 bases lay outside the gene matches. Germline V gives CDR1 SGHAT, CDR2 FQNNGV. The CDR3 consists of 16 residues.

This clonotype has a count of ten or more. The gene calls are TRBV4-1 and TRBJ2-1; D call uncertain. CDR1 MGHRA and CDR2 YSYEKL come from the germline V gene. Deletions cut 1 base from V and 7 bases from J, with 8 bases between. The CDR3 has 13 amino acids. This CDR3 is CASSQGVKNEQFF. CDR3 in DNA: TGCGCCAGCAGCCAAGGTGTGAAAAATGAGCAGTTCTTC.

This clonotype was seen a handful of times. The rearrangement links TRBV21-1 to TRBJ2-2; TRBD1 is the table's D call and was not checked against the DNA. TRBV21-1 is noted as a pseudogene. The CDR3 covers 16 residues. The CDR3, as DNA: TGTGCCAGCAGCAAAGACAGGACAGCTAACACCGGGGAGCTGTTTTTT. Its protein product is CASSKDRTANTGELFF.

J is TRBJ2-2 and V is TRBV6-2 or TRBV6-3, with TRBD2 matching 10 bases. The ends lost 6 bases at V and 3 bases at J; junction bases unmatched: 7. Germline CDR1 is MNHEY and CDR2 is SVGEGT. The CDR3 contains 16 residues. CDR3 nucleotide sequence: TGTGCCAGCAGCACCCCGCTAGCGGGAGACACCGGGGAGCTGTTTTTT. It specifies CASSTPLAGDTGELFF.

This clonotype appeared a few times. The chain has TRBV6-2 or TRBV6-3 and TRBJ2-1, with D maybe TRBD2 (5 bases). The CDR3 covers 14 residues. Germline V gene sequence: CDR1 MNHEY, CDR2 SVGEGT. V was pared by 4 bases and J by 8 bases, with 15 bases between. In DNA form, the CDR3 reads TGTGCCAGCAGTTCCTCGACTAAAAAGGATGAGCAGTTCTTC. Its translation: CASSSSTKKDEQFF.